The 13 T cell receptor beta chains reported below all come from one sample, sequenced in a study of molecular identifiers for immune sequencing clone quantification. From the PCR reads, TCRdb called clonotypes with MiXCR, one entry per CDR3 protein. The sample consists of about half a million distinct CDR3 sequences, roughly a fifth of them appearing once. Sequencing used naive CD8+ T cells from blood, with Jurkat cell RNA spiked in. Subset here: FACS-sorted CD8+CD4-CCR7+CD45RA+ naive T cells. Every receptor here comes from a human donor in good health. Some libraries in this study had Jurkat cell RNA spiked in.

This clonotype occurred many times. The chain has TRBV14 and TRBJ2-5; a weak D match, TRBD1 (5 bases). Trimming left V 4 bases short and J 3 bases short, with 12 bases between. The CDR3 covers 14 residues. The V gene's germline CDR1 is SGHDN and CDR2 FVKESK. CDR3 protein: CASSPYGHEETQYF. The DNA of the CDR3 is TGTGCCAGCAGCCCATACGGACATGAAGAGACCCAGTACTTC.

This clonotype has a count of ten or more. This chain links TRBV6-2 or TRBV6-3 with TRBJ2-2; D is possibly TRBD2 (5 bases). This CDR3 comprises 19 residues. Deletions cut 5 bases from V and 0 bases from J, with 22 bases between. CDR1 is MNHEY, CDR2 SVGEGT, per germline. The CDR3 DNA reads TGTGCCAGCAGTCCCCCAAACCCGGGGTGGGGTTCGAACACCGGGGAGCTGTTTTTT. Translated: CASSPPNPGWGSNTGELFF.

This clonotype was detected only a few times. The rearrangement joins TRBV6-1 to TRBJ2-7, with D perhaps TRBD1 (6 bases). This CDR3 contains 17 residues. With 2 bases removed from V and 3 bases from J, the gap between germline ends came to 20 bases. Germline CDR1 and CDR2: MNHNS and SASEGT. Written as DNA, the CDR3 is TGTGCCAGCAGTGAACTATTGGACAGCTCCCCCGGCTACGAGCAGTACTTC. It is translated as CASSELLDSSPGYEQYF.

As to this clonotype: A much larger clonotype is one base distant, so this may be a read error. V usage is TRBV11-2 and J usage is TRBJ1-1; no clear D gene. Per germline, CDR1 SGHAT and CDR2 FQNNGV. The CDR3 runs 15 residues. CDR3 DNA sequence: TGTGCCTGCAGCTTAGAAAGACAACCAAACACTGAAGCTTTCTTT. This gives the protein CACSLERQPNTEAFF.

Remarks on this clonotype: A single base separates this from a much larger clone, so it may be a read error. The chain carries TRBV2 and TRBJ2-7; the D gene is possibly TRBD1 (6 bases). CDR3 length equals 16 residues. Germline CDR1 is SNHLY and CDR2 is FYNNEI. V was pared by 6 bases and J by 1 base, with 19 bases between. The CDR3 is CASSTDRTGGSYEQYF. In DNA form, the CDR3 reads TGTGCCAGCAGCACCGACAGGACTGGCGGGTCCTACGAGCAGTACTTC.

There are many counts of this clonotype. V is TRBV4-3 and J is TRBJ2-3, with D tentatively TRBD1 or TRBD2 (5 bases each). CDR1 and CDR2 (germline): LGHNA, YSLEER. The CDR3 is 17 amino acids. The V and J ends lost 4 bases and 4 bases respectively, with 21 bases between them. The CDR3: CASSREPGPRRADTQYF. CDR3 DNA: TGCGCCAGCAGCCGGGAGCCGGGACCCCGCCGGGCAGATACGCAGTATTTT.

This clonotype has more than one count but fewer than ten. This chain connects TRBV15 to TRBJ2-3, with 7 bases lining up with TRBD1. CDR1 is LNHNV and CDR2 is YYDKDF in the germline V gene (reference sequence). The CDR3 totals 16 residues. J gave up 3 bases and V 1 base, and 7 bases lay outside the gene matches. The CDR3 nucleotides are TGTGCCACCAGCAGAGGTTCAGGGGGAGTGACAGATACGCAGTATTTT. Its protein product is CATSRGSGGVTDTQYF.

With respect to this clonotype: A much bigger clone sits one base away, suggesting this may be a read error. This rearrangement joins TRBV6-2 or TRBV6-3 to TRBJ2-6, with 7 bases identical to TRBD1. The CDR3 has 17 residues. Trimming cost V 2 bases and J 5 bases; bases outside gene matches: 9. Germline CDR1 MNHEY, CDR2 SVGEGT. The CDR3 spells CASSYPLDRARANVLTF. The CDR3 region has the DNA TGTGCCAGCAGTTACCCACTTGACAGGGCAAGGGCCAACGTCCTGACTTTC.

Notes on this clonotype: A read error is possible here, since a much larger clone lies one base away. This chain links TRBV7-9 with TRBJ2-3; 9 positions agree with TRBD1. Germline V gives CDR1 SEHNR, CDR2 FQNEAQ (reference sequence). CDR3 length: 15 residues. Here the CDR3 reads CAGSSTTGGTDTQYF. The CDR3 DNA is TGTGCCGGCAGCTCGACCACAGGGGGCACGGATACGCAGTATTTT.

This clonotype appeared a few times. The CDR3 DNA reads TGTGCCTGGAGTCAAGTGGGGAATGAGCAGTTCTTC. Translating gives CAWSQVGNEQFF. This rearrangement joins TRBV30 to TRBJ2-1, with D uncertain. The CDR3 loop spans 12 amino acids. Germline V gene lookup returns CDR1 GTSNPN and CDR2 SVGIG (reference sequence). The germline V and J ends were trimmed by 2 bases and 7 bases, with 9 bases remaining between them.

Concerning this clonotype itself: This could be a read error, since a much larger clone is one nucleotide away. The chain joins TRBV24-1 to TRBJ2-3, with 8 bases matching TRBD1. The DNA end favors TRBJ1-5, so the J call may be wrong. CDR1 KGHDR and CDR2 SFDVKD come from the germline V gene. This CDR3 has 17 residues. The CDR3 coding sequence is TGTGCCACCAGTGATTTTCCAGGACAGGGAAGCACAGATACGCAGCATTTT. Translated: CATSDFPGQGSTDTQHF.

The chain employs TRBV27 and TRBJ2-5; D remains unclear. This CDR3 spans 11 amino acids. V lost 3 bases, J lost 6 bases, and 5 bases lay in between. Germline loops: CDR1 MNHEY, CDR2 SMNVEV (reference sequence). The CDR3 reads CASSFRQTQYF. In nucleotides, the CDR3 is TGTGCCAGCAGTTTCCGGCAGACCCAGTACTTC.

In this sample, this clonotype turned up many times. This chain uses TRBV12-5 with TRBJ2-3; TRBD2 matches at 7 bases. Per the germline V gene, CDR1 is LGHNT and CDR2 is FRNRAP. V lost 0 bases, J lost 5 bases, and 5 bases stayed unmatched. The CDR3 is 15 residues long. CDR3 nucleotides: TGTGCTAGTGGTTTGGTAGATGGGACTATAGATACGCAGTATTTT. Its protein product is CASGLVDGTIDTQYF.